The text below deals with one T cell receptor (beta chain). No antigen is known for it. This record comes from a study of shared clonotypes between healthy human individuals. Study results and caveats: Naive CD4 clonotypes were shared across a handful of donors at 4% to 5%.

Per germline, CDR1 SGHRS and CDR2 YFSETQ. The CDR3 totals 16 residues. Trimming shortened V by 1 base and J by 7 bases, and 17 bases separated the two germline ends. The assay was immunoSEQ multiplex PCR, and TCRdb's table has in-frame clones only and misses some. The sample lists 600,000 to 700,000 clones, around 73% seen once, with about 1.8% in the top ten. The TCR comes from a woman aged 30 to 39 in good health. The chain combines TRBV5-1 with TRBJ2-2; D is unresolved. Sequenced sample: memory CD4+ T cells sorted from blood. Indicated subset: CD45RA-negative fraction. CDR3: CASSLSVPSDGGELFF. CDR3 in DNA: TGCGCCAGCAGCTTGTCTGTCCCCAGTGATGGCGGGGAGCTGTTTTTT.